These T cell receptor beta chains were read from a single sample in a study of cytomegalovirus exposure and HLA in healthy donors. Clones were sequenced by immunoSEQ multiplex PCR, and TCRdb holds only the in-frame ones, with some missing. The sample contains hundreds of thousands of clones, around 80% of which appear only once. The sequenced sample was PBMCs. These TCRs come from a woman aged 55 to 70 in good health and CMV-seropositive. CDR3s include the opening cysteine and the closing phenylalanine or tryptophan. The D gene is left open where the match is weak. The size entry is marked missing in some rows and otherwise reads once, few, many or a size class.

d_call,v_call,clone_size,j_call,cdr3_length,cdr3_aa,cdr3_nt
NA,TRBV6-4,NA,TRBJ1-5,15,CASSPGVASNQPQHF,TGTGCCAGCAGCCCGGGGGTTGCTAGCAATCAGCCCCAGCATTTT
TRBD1,TRBV2,few,TRBJ2-5,13,CASSGDSQETQYF,TGTGCCAGCAGTGGGGACAGTCAAGAGACCCAGTACTTC
NA,TRBV4-2,NA,TRBJ1-2,15,CASSQGGLRDYGYTF,TGTGCCAGCAGCCAAGGGGGACTGCGGGACTATGGCTACACCTTC
TRBD2,TRBV27,NA,TRBJ2-5,14,CASSFMGLQETQYF,TGTGCCAGCAGTTTTATGGGACTACAAGAGACCCAGTACTTC
TRBD2,TRBV18,NA,TRBJ2-5,16,CASSRLNGGDQETQYF,TGTGCCAGCTCCCGCCTAAACGGGGGGGACCAAGAGACCCAGTACTTC
NA,TRBV18,NA,TRBJ1-6,14,CASSPSDSYSPLHF,TGTGCCAGCTCACCCTCGGACAGTTATTCACCCCTCCACTTT
NA,TRBV28,NA,TRBJ1-5,13,CASSLGVGGPQHF,TGTGCCAGCAGTCTAGGGGTGGGTGGGCCCCAGCATTTT
TRBD1,TRBV5-4,few,TRBJ1-1,14,CASSWGQMNTEAFF,TGTGCCAGCAGCTGGGGACAGATGAACACTGAAGCTTTCTTT
NA,TRBV14,few,TRBJ2-7,16,CASSEGQAGGGYEQYF,TGTGCCAGCAGCGAAGGACAGGCTGGGGGGGGCTACGAGCAGTACTTC
NA,TRBV6-1,NA,TRBJ1-5,12,CASSALYQPQHF,TGTGCCAGCAGTGCCTTATATCAGCCCCAGCATTTT
TRBD2,TRBV30,NA,TRBJ2-1,15,CAWSRTSGGAGEQFF,TGTGCCTGGAGCAGGACTAGCGGGGGGGCCGGTGAGCAGTTCTTC
NA,TRBV28,NA,TRBJ2-7,13,CASSLPPSYEQYF,TGTGCCAGCAGTTTACCCCCATCCTACGAGCAGTACTTC
TRBD1,TRBV10-3,NA,TRBJ2-2,18,CAISGPGWGQGGAGELFF,TGTGCCATCAGTGGCCCTGGGTGGGGACAGGGTGGAGCCGGGGAGCTGTTTTTT
TRBD1,TRBV11-2,NA,TRBJ1-1,15,CASSRTGATNTEAFF,TGTGCCAGCAGTCGAACAGGGGCGACGAACACTGAAGCTTTCTTT
NA,TRBV28,few,TRBJ2-5,12,CASRSGRETQYF,TGTGCCAGCAGATCAGGGCGCGAGACCCAGTACTTC
NA,TRBV29-1,NA,TRBJ1-1,12,CSVRGDVTEAFF,TGCAGCGTTCGGGGGGACGTCACTGAAGCTTTCTTT
NA,TRBV27,NA,TRBJ2-6,17,CASSFAGDAFGANVLTF,TGTGCCAGCAGTTTCGCAGGGGATGCATTCGGGGCCAACGTCCTGACTTTC
TRBD1,TRBV30,few,TRBJ2-2,14,CAWSRGTGGGELFF,TGTGCCTGGAGTCGGGGGACAGGCGGGGGGGAGCTGTTTTTT
NA,TRBV30,NA,TRBJ2-5,13,CAWSPPGFETQYF,TGTGCCTGGAGTCCCCCCGGGTTCGAGACCCAGTACTTC
TRBD2,TRBV10-1,NA,TRBJ2-3,17,CASSESTSGGSTDTQYF,TGCGCCAGCAGTGAGTCGACTAGCGGGGGCTCCACAGATACGCAGTATTTT
TRBD1,TRBV30,NA,TRBJ1-3,17,CAWSRLIGQGAGNTIYF,TGTGCCTGGAGCCGTCTGATTGGACAGGGGGCTGGAAACACCATATATTTT
NA,TRBV15,NA,TRBJ2-7,13,CATSRDVSYEQYF,TGTGCCACCAGCAGAGACGTCTCCTACGAGCAGTACTTC
TRBD2,TRBV7-2,NA,TRBJ2-7,14,CASSLASGDYEQYF,TGTGCCAGCAGCTTAGCTAGCGGGGACTACGAGCAGTACTTC
TRBD2,TRBV7-3,NA,TRBJ2-3,15,CASSLWGGSTDTQYF,TGTGCCAGCAGCTTATGGGGGGGTAGCACAGATACGCAGTATTTT
NA,TRBV6-1,NA,TRBJ1-1,13,CASSVTLNTEAFF,TGTGCCAGCAGTGTTACTTTGAACACTGAAGCTTTCTTT
NA,TRBV19,NA,TRBJ1-6,14,CASNPAGYNSPLHF,TGTGCCAGTAATCCGGCAGGCTATAATTCACCCCTCCACTTT
TRBD1,TRBV6-1,NA,TRBJ2-7,15,CASSLSTGGTYEQYF,TGTGCCAGCAGTCTTTCGACAGGGGGGACCTACGAGCAGTACTTC
TRBD2,TRBV7-2,NA,TRBJ2-5,15,CASSFYGGARETQYF,TGTGCCAGCAGCTTTTACGGGGGGGCCAGGGAGACCCAGTACTTC
NA,TRBV5-1,NA,TRBJ2-7,15,CASSLVGARVTEQYF,TGCGCCAGCAGCTTGGTAGGAGCTAGAGTTACCGAGCAGTACTTC
NA,TRBV5-1,NA,TRBJ2-1,14,CASSLGRGVGEQFF,TGCGCCAGCAGCCTGGGACGGGGAGTGGGTGAGCAGTTCTTC
TRBD2,TRBV6-1,NA,TRBJ2-3,14,CASRLAGEGDTQYF,TGTGCCAGCAGACTAGCGGGAGAAGGGGATACGCAGTATTTT
TRBD1,TRBV10-3,NA,TRBJ1-4,14,CAVADRGTNEKLFF,TGTGCCGTTGCGGACAGGGGGACTAATGAAAAACTGTTTTTT
TRBD2,TRBV5-1,NA,TRBJ2-1,15,CASSFSGRFDNEQFF,TGCGCCAGCAGCTTTAGCGGGAGGTTCGACAATGAGCAGTTCTTC
TRBD1,TRBV5-1,NA,TRBJ2-5,14,CASSIDRGQETQYF,TGCGCCAGCAGCATTGACAGGGGGCAAGAGACCCAGTACTTC
NA,TRBV7-2,NA,TRBJ2-7,13,CASSSDSAYEQYF,TGTGCCAGCAGCTCCGACAGTGCCTACGAGCAGTACTTC
NA,TRBV4-1,NA,TRBJ2-1,18,CASSLTREITPRDNEQFF,TGCGCCAGCAGCCTAACTCGGGAGATCACCCCGAGGGACAATGAGCAGTTCTTC
TRBD1,TRBV5-5,NA,TRBJ1-1,14,CASSSHRGNTEAFF,TGTGCCAGCAGCTCCCACAGGGGTAACACTGAAGCTTTCTTT
NA,TRBV6-1,few,TRBJ1-1,13,CASSLTGKTEAFF,TGTGCCAGTAGCCTTACAGGGAAGACTGAAGCTTTCTTT
TRBD1,TRBV5-6,NA,TRBJ2-1,17,CASSALSRTGYDNEQFF,TGTGCCAGCAGCGCCCTAAGCAGGACAGGGTATGACAATGAGCAGTTCTTC
NA,TRBV7-8,NA,TRBJ2-1,13,CASSMTADNEQFF,TGTGCCAGCAGCATGACAGCTGACAATGAGCAGTTCTTC
NA,TRBV7-2,NA,TRBJ1-1,12,CASSFRETEAFF,TGTGCCAGCAGCTTCAGGGAAACTGAAGCTTTCTTT
NA,TRBV2,NA,TRBJ2-3,15,CASSVQRVGTDTQYF,TGTGCCAGCAGTGTTCAGCGGGTGGGCACAGATACGCAGTATTTT
NA,TRBV6-1,NA,TRBJ1-4,14,CASSRVQLNEKLFF,TGTGCCAGCTCCAGGGTGCAGCTTAATGAAAAACTGTTTTTT
NA,TRBV28,NA,TRBJ1-5,14,CASSPGPGGQPQHF,TGTGCCAGCAGTCCCGGACCCGGAGGCCAGCCCCAGCATTTT
NA,TRBV6-6,NA,TRBJ1-1,11,CASSPYTEAFF,TGTGCCAGCAGTCCGTACACTGAAGCTTTCTTT
TRBD1,TRBV7-9,NA,TRBJ1-2,16,CASSRIQQGLNYGYTF,TGTGCCAGCAGCCGCATCCAACAGGGGTTAAACTATGGCTACACCTTC
NA,TRBV5-5,once,TRBJ2-5,12,CANSLEGETQYF,TGTGCCAACAGCTTGGAGGGGGAGACCCAGTACTTC
NA,TRBV11-2,NA,TRBJ2-1,10,CASPGAEQFF,TGTGCCAGCCCTGGGGCAGAGCAGTTCTTC
NA,TRBV27,NA,TRBJ1-5,14,CASSFRRSNQPQHF,TGTGCCAGCAGTTTTCGGAGAAGCAATCAGCCCCAGCATTTT
NA,TRBV2,NA,TRBJ2-3,16,CASSEIGTSSYRTQYF,TGTGCCAGCAGTGAAATAGGGACATCCTCCTATCGGACGCAGTATTTT
NA,TRBV19,NA,TRBJ1-5,15,CASSAQTGINQPQHF,TGTGCCAGTAGTGCCCAGACAGGAATCAATCAGCCCCAGCATTTT
NA,TRBV5-1,NA,TRBJ1-1,14,CASSRQGPNTEAFF,TGCGCCAGCAGTCGGCAGGGGCCCAACACTGAAGCTTTCTTT
NA,TRBV7-9,once,TRBJ1-1,12,CSSSLRGAAAFF,TGTTCCAGCAGCTTACGGGGGGCCGCAGCTTTCTTT
NA,TRBV5-1,few,TRBJ2-7,14,CASSLGLNSYEQYF,TGCGCCAGCAGCTTGGGACTTAACTCCTACGAGCAGTACTTC
TRBD1,TRBV5-4,NA,TRBJ2-4,14,CASSLDRVGDIQYF,TGTGCCAGCAGCTTAGACAGGGTAGGGGACATTCAGTACTTC
NA,TRBV21-1,NA,TRBJ1-2,15,CASSKSRRRDYGYTF,TGTGCCAGCAGCAAAAGCCGTCGGCGGGACTATGGCTACACCTTC
TRBD1,TRBV5-1,NA,TRBJ2-3,14,CASSMTGVGDTQYF,TGCGCCAGCAGCATGACAGGGGTGGGGGATACGCAGTATTTT